Listed below are T cell receptor beta chains from one sample, sequenced in a study of cytomegalovirus exposure and HLA in healthy donors. TCRdb's copy holds only in-frame clones and misses some; the assay was immunoSEQ multiplex PCR. The sample consists of roughly 250,000 clones, around 91% of them appearing once. Sequences were obtained from PBMCs. These receptors all come from a woman younger than 35 in good health and CMV-seronegative. Both conserved end residues are trimmed from each CDR3. A D gene is named only where the DNA matches it firmly.

TRBJ2-5 | . | TRBV9 | ASSVEGLEETQY
TRBJ1-2 | TRBD1 | TRBV2 | ASSRDRGSHGYT
TRBJ2-1 | TRBD1 | TRBV5-1 | ASSLVAGTASHEQF
TRBJ1-2 | TRBD1 | TRBV29-1 | SDLTGDYGYT
TRBJ2-7 | . | TRBV6-5 | ASSFGGPSYEQY
TRBJ2-2 | TRBD1 | TRBV28 | ASSAGTVSGELF
TRBJ1-2 | . | TRBV25-1 | ASRSDTNYGYT
TRBJ2-4 | TRBD1 | TRBV6-1 | ASSEAAGGAKNIQY
TRBJ1-1 | . | TRBV7-6 | ASSPRLDRNTEAF
TRBJ2-1 | TRBD2 | TRBV4-3 | ASSQRVSGGYNEQF
TRBJ2-5 | . | TRBV28 | ASSLSDWEETQY
TRBJ1-2 | . | TRBV7-9 | ASTTRPGTFYGYT
TRBJ1-1 | . | TRBV29-1 | SVRRVEAF
TRBJ1-2 | TRBD1 | TRBV6-5 | ATRDRGIEGYT
TRBJ1-2 | TRBD1 | TRBV2 | ANLGQAFYGYT
TRBJ1-3 | . | TRBV5-1 | ASSLSGDSGNTIY
TRBJ1-2 | . | TRBV5-1 | ASSQSQGSNYGYT
TRBJ2-5 | TRBD2 | TRBV28 | ASSSSGGQETQY
TRBJ2-7 | TRBD1 | TRBV30 | AWSVLWDSRFNEQY
TRBJ2-1 | TRBD2 | TRBV15 | ATSRDRLLAGDYNEQF
TRBJ1-3 | . | TRBV30 | AWSGDSGNTIY
TRBJ1-1 | TRBD1 | TRBV7-9 | ASSLGQGIYTEAF
TRBJ2-2 | . | TRBV28 | ASSPGKNTGELF
TRBJ1-4 | . | TRBV10-2 | ASRRATNEKLF
TRBJ2-7 | TRBD2 | TRBV27 | ASSLIAGPREQY
TRBJ2-7 | . | TRBV4-1 | ASRPDSSRSYEQY
TRBJ2-7 | TRBD2 | TRBV4-1 | ASSLEAGSSYEQY
TRBJ1-1 | . | TRBV4-2 | ASSQGGTTEAF
TRBJ2-1 | . | TRBV6-6 | ASSPIDSFPYNEQF
TRBJ2-5 | . | TRBV19 | ASSTLLRVETQY
TRBJ1-1 | TRBD1 | TRBV29-1 | SVADRAVTEAF
TRBJ1-1 | . | TRBV7-2 | ASSSAGRGTEAF
TRBJ1-1 | . | TRBV28 | ASSPTYDDSREAF
TRBJ2-7 | TRBD1 | TRBV29-1 | SVEGTGFPYEQY
TRBJ2-3 | . | TRBV18 | ASSPLSGETDTQY
TRBJ1-5 | . | TRBV6-5 | ASSPFREGQPQH
TRBJ2-1 | . | TRBV28 | ASSITAGGASSYNEQF
TRBJ2-7 | . | TRBV15 | ATSRDGAVNEQY
TRBJ2-4 | . | TRBV19 | ASRDRDLQY
TRBJ2-1 | . | TRBV7-8 | ASSSQGNEQF
TRBJ2-4 | TRBD1 | TRBV27 | ASKFQGAGAKNIQY
TRBJ2-5 | . | TRBV4-1 | ASSQEGRGDSAQY
TRBJ1-1 | . | TRBV18 | ASSLQGVDTEAF
TRBJ2-3 | TRBD1 | TRBV29-1 | SVLRDSDTDTQY
TRBJ1-1 | . | TRBV10-1 | ASSETVNTEAF
TRBJ1-1 | . | TRBV28 | ASSLDLRESNTEAF